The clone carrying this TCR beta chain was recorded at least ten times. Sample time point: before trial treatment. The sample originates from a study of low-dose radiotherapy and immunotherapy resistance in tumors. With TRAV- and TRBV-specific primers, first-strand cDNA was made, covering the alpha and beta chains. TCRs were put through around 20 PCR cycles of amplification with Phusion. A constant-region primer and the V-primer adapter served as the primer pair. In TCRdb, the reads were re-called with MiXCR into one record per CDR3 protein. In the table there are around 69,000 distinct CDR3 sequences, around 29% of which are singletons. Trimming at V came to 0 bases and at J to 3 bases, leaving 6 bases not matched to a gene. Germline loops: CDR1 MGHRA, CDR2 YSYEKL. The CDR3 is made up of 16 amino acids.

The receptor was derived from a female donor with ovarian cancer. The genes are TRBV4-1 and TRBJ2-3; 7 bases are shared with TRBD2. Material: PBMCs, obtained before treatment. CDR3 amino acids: CASSQDSPGGTDTQYF. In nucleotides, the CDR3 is TGCGCCAGCAGCCAAGATTCCCCGGGGGGTACAGATACGCAGTATTTT.